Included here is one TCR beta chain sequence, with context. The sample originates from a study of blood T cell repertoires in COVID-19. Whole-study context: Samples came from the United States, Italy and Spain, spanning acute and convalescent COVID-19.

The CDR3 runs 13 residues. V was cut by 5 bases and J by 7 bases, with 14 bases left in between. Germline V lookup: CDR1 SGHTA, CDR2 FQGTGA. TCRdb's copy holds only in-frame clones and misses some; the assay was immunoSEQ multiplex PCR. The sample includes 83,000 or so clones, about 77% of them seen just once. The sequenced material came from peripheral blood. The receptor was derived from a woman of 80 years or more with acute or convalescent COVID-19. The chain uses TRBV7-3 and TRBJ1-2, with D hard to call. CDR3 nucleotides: TGTGCCAGCAGCCAGACCGCGGGCTCTGGCTACACCTTC. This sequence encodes CASSQTAGSGYTF.